This T cell receptor (beta chain) was captured by sequencing in a study of cytomegalovirus exposure and HLA in healthy donors. Across the study: T cells numbering around 170 million yielded more than 95 million unique TCR beta sequences in an earlier analysis. Study conclusions and caveats: Many donors shared some public TCRs, even though most TCR sequences were rare. TCR beta chains associated with HLA were, in a later analysis, more clonally expanded than equally common others. Within a later analysis, the majority of CMV-associated TCR beta chains appeared HLA-restricted.

V lost 0 bases to trimming and J lost 2 bases, with 26 bases between them. Germline CDR1 LGHNA, CDR2 YNFKEQ. CDR3 size: 22 residues. Regarding this clone: Its matching antigen is unknown.

It was with 60 Vbeta and 13 Jbeta primers that the PCR ran. Data came from immunoSEQ multiplex PCR; TCRdb stores just in-frame clones and leaves some out. Its table records around 210,000 clones. The receptor was derived from a girl aged 2 to 9 in good health and CMV-seropositive. The V gene is TRBV4-2, the J gene TRBJ2-6; weak D call: TRBD1 (6 bases). The sample was PBMCs. CDR3 nucleotides: TGTGCCAGCAGCCAAGAACCCCCCCGCCCTGGGACAATGAGCGCTGGGGCCAACGTCCTGACTTTC. Translation gives CASSQEPPRPGTMSAGANVLTF.